A selection of T cell receptor beta chains follows, all from one sample in a study of T cell repertoires in cytomegalovirus infection. TCRdb ran MiXCR on the reads and lists one entry per CDR3 protein. Among under 300,000 distinct CDR3 sequences, 22% were seen once, and the ten largest hold approximately 19%. The antigens for these receptors are not known. Sequenced material: cultured PBMCs, taken from culture after CMV antigen stimulation. These TCRs come from a human donor in good health (CMV status not recorded). Some clones in this sample may be carry-over from other donors' samples. Both conserved end residues are part of each CDR3. D genes are given only for firm matches. The size entry is marked missing in some rows and otherwise reads once, few, many or a size class.

J gene | V gene | D gene | clone size | CDR3 DNA | CDR3 protein
TRBJ2-1 | TRBV7-2 | - | many | TGTGCCAGCAGCTTAGTTGTTGCAGGGAACAATGAGCAGTTCTTC | CASSLVVAGNNEQFF
TRBJ1-5 | TRBV11-2 | - | many | TGTGCCAGCAGCTTAGGAGTCGGCAATCAGCCCCAGCATTTT | CASSLGVGNQPQHF
TRBJ1-4 | TRBV7-2 | - | many | TGTGCCAGCAGCTCAGGGTGGGGTGAAAAACTGTTTTTT | CASSSGWGEKLFF
TRBJ2-5 | TRBV2 | TRBD2 | - | TGTGCCAGCAGTGCTAGGACTAGCGGGAGTCGAGAGACCCAGTACTTC | CASSARTSGSRETQYF
TRBJ2-1 | TRBV20-1 | - | few | TGCAGTGCTAGAGTTGGGTCCTCCCTGGAACAGTTCTTC | CSARVGSSLEQFF
TRBJ1-1 | TRBV5-4 | - | - | TGTGCCAGCAGCTTGGAGCGCCCGAACACTGAAGCTTTCTTT | CASSLERPNTEAFF
TRBJ1-3 | TRBV7-2 | - | few | TGTGCCAGCAGCCCCGACAGCTCTGGAAACACCATATATTTT | CASSPDSSGNTIYF
TRBJ1-2 | TRBV7-2 | - | many | TGTGCCAGCAGCTTAGGCCAGGGACTCGGATATGGCTACACCTTC | CASSLGQGLGYGYTF
TRBJ2-1 | TRBV25-1 | TRBD2 | few | TGTGCCACCCACCCTGCCCCGGCTAGCGGGAGTTATGAGCAGTTCTTC | CATHPAPASGSYEQFF
TRBJ1-6 | TRBV7-2 | TRBD1 | many | TGTGCCAGCAGCCCAACGGGACAGATTAATTCACCCCTCCACTTT | CASSPTGQINSPLHF
TRBJ2-1 | TRBV6-5 | - | few | TGTGCCAGCAGTCCCGGGGTTCCGAGCTCCTACAATGAGCAGTTCTTC | CASSPGVPSSYNEQFF
TRBJ2-1 | TRBV27 | TRBD1 | - | TGTGCCAGCCGCAGGGGGTATGAGCAGTTCTTC | CASRRGYEQFF
TRBJ1-2 | TRBV5-1 | - | - | TGCGCCAGCAGCTTGGGCCCCGGCGGCGGCTATGGCTACACCTTC | CASSLGPGGGYGYTF
TRBJ2-6 | TRBV6-1 | - | - | TGTGCCAGCAGTGAAAGGTCCTCTGGGGCCAACGTCCTGACTTTC | CASSERSSGANVLTF
TRBJ2-1 | TRBV27 | TRBD2 | - | TGTGCCAGCAGTTTCCTCACTAGCGGAGATTACAATGAGCAGTTCTTC | CASSFLTSGDYNEQFF
TRBJ1-5 | TRBV6-5 | - | - | TGTGCCAGCAGTCCGGCCAGGGGTCCCATAGATCAGCCCCAGCATTTT | CASSPARGPIDQPQHF
TRBJ2-5 | TRBV4-3 | - | - | TGCGCCAGCAGCCACGGCCGGGGAGCGGAAGAGACCCAGTACTTC | CASSHGRGAEETQYF
TRBJ1-5 | TRBV4-2 | TRBD1 | few | TGTGCCAGCAGCCACGTGACAGGGGGGCGAAGCAATCAGCCCCAGCATTTT | CASSHVTGGRSNQPQHF
TRBJ2-7 | TRBV30 | TRBD1 | - | TGTGCCTGGAGTGGCCCCCGAAGGGGACAGGGACTCTACGAGCAGTACTTC | CAWSGPRRGQGLYEQYF
TRBJ2-7 | TRBV28 | TRBD2 | - | TGTGCCAGCAGTTTGCCTAGCGGGAGACCCGAGCAGTACTTC | CASSLPSGRPEQYF
TRBJ1-6 | TRBV27 | - | few | TGTGCCAGCAGTTTATCGTCCGCCGGGGATTCACCCCTCCACTTT | CASSLSSAGDSPLHF
TRBJ1-1 | TRBV12-3/TRBV12-4 | - | - | TGTGCCAGCAGAAAGGGGAGCGCCAGGCAAGGGAACACTGAAGCTTTCTTT | CASRKGSARQGNTEAFF
TRBJ1-4 | TRBV11-3 | - | few | TGTGCCAGCAGCCAAGGTCCCGGAGGGACTGAAAAACTGTTTTTT | CASSQGPGGTEKLFF
TRBJ2-7 | TRBV6-2/TRBV6-3 | TRBD2 | - | TGTGCCAGCAGCCCCTTGGCGGGAGGGCCTGCTGGCGAGCAGTACTTC | CASSPLAGGPAGEQYF
TRBJ1-1 | TRBV24-1 | - | few | TGTGCCACCAGTGACCCCTTACGGACGGGGAACACTGAAGCTTTCTTT | CATSDPLRTGNTEAFF
TRBJ2-7 | TRBV28 | TRBD1 | few | TGTGCCAGCAGTTCCTGGACAGGGAGCTCCTACGAGCAGTACTTC | CASSSWTGSSYEQYF
TRBJ2-5 | TRBV20-1 | TRBD2 | few | TGCAGTGCTAGTATAGCGGGAGCCCCTCGGACCCAGTACTTC | CSASIAGAPRTQYF
TRBJ2-1 | TRBV5-4 | - | - | TGTGCCAGCAGCTTGACACAGAACAATGAGCAGTTCTTC | CASSLTQNNEQFF
TRBJ1-6 | TRBV10-3 | TRBD1 | - | TGTGCCATCAGTGAATCAAGACAGGGAGATTCACCCCTCCACTTT | CAISESRQGDSPLHF
TRBJ2-2 | TRBV4-3 | TRBD2 | - | TGCGCCAGCAGCCAAGATTCGCGGGGGGCGAACACCGGGGAGCTGTTTTTT | CASSQDSRGANTGELFF
TRBJ1-4 | TRBV5-1 | TRBD1 | many | TGCGCCAGCAGCTCAGGAGCGACCGGGACAGGGAGTGAAAAACTGTTTTTT | CASSSGATGTGSEKLFF
TRBJ2-5 | TRBV27 | - | few | TGTGCCAGCAGTTCCTCCCCCGCCTCACGAGAGACCCAGTACTTC | CASSSSPASRETQYF
TRBJ2-5 | TRBV11-3 | - | few | TGTGCCAGCAGCCTCGCCAGGGGTAAAGAGACCCAGTACTTC | CASSLARGKETQYF
TRBJ2-3 | TRBV7-8 | - | - | TGTGCCAGCACCTCTTTTTTCCTAGCTGGAGATACGCAGTATTTT | CASTSFFLAGDTQYF
TRBJ1-2 | TRBV12-3/TRBV12-4 | TRBD1 | few | TGTGCCAGCAGTACCCGGGACAGGGGGTCTGGCTACACCTTC | CASSTRDRGSGYTF
TRBJ1-2 | TRBV19 | - | - | TGTGCCAGTAGTATAGGAGAGGGATCCTATGGCTACACCTTC | CASSIGEGSYGYTF
TRBJ1-3 | TRBV12-3/TRBV12-4 | - | many | TGTGCCAGCAGTCCAACAGGGCTCTCTGGAAACACCATATATTTT | CASSPTGLSGNTIYF
TRBJ2-7 | TRBV28 | TRBD1 | few | TGTGCCAGCAGCACCGATGGGACAGCCCCCTACGAGCAGTACTTC | CASSTDGTAPYEQYF
TRBJ2-5 | TRBV29-1 | - | - | TGCAGCGTTACTAGACCAACGTCACAAGAGACCCAGTACTTC | CSVTRPTSQETQYF
TRBJ2-1 | TRBV20-1 | TRBD2 | - | TGCAGTGCTAGGGTTGTCGGGGGGGGCAATGAGCAGTTCTTC | CSARVVGGGNEQFF
TRBJ2-3 | TRBV10-2 | TRBD2 | - | TGCGCCAGCAGCTCTAGCGGGAGTGGTACGCAGTATTTT | CASSSSGSGTQYF
TRBJ2-5 | TRBV18 | - | many | TGTGCCAGCTCACGACAACAAGAGACCCAGTACTTC | CASSRQQETQYF
TRBJ2-1 | TRBV7-2 | TRBD1 | many | TGTGCCAGCAGCTTAGTTTGGGACAGGGTCAACAATGAGCAGTTCTTC | CASSLVWDRVNNEQFF
TRBJ2-7 | TRBV7-2 | TRBD1 | few | TGTGCCAGCAGCGCTGGACAGGGGAACTACGAGCAGTACTTC | CASSAGQGNYEQYF
TRBJ1-2 | TRBV12-3/TRBV12-4 | - | - | TGTGCCAGCAGTTTAAAGAGTGTGGGTGGCTACACCTTC | CASSLKSVGGYTF